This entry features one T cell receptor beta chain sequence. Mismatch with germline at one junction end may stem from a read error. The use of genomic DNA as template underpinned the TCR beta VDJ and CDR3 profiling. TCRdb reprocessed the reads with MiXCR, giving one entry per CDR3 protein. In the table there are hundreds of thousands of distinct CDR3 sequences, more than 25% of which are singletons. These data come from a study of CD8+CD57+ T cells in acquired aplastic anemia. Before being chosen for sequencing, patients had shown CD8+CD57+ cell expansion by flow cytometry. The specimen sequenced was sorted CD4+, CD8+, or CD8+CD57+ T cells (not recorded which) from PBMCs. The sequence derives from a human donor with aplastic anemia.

CDR3 sequence reads: CASSEGGRVGGYTF. The CDR3, as DNA: TGTGCCAGCAGCGAAGGAGGCAGGGTTGGTGGCTACACCTTC. This chain links TRBV6-1 with TRBJ1-2, with D perhaps TRBD1 (5 bases). The CDR3 is made up of 14 amino acids. Germline values: CDR1 MNHNS, CDR2 SASEGT.